The TCR beta chain under discussion was sequenced for a study of control samples from healthy donors and cancer patients. The repertoire was sequenced with immunoSEQ multiplex PCR; TCRdb's copy has only in-frame clones and lacks some. The repertoire holds roughly 100,000 clones, with about nine tenths as singletons. The CDR3 runs 14 residues. The junction had 4 bases not matched to a gene; V was cut back by 8 bases and J by 0 bases. The germline CDR1 and CDR2 sequences are MNHEY and SMNVEV (reference sequence). The receptor comes from a human donor in good health. The donor label of this sample is uncertain. The sample comprised blood. The V gene is TRBV27, the J gene TRBJ1-5; 7 nucleotides line up with TRBD1. The chain's CDR3 is CASQGQYSNQPQHF. Here the CDR3 DNA reads TGTGCCAGCCAGGGACAGTATAGCAATCAGCCCCAGCATTTT.